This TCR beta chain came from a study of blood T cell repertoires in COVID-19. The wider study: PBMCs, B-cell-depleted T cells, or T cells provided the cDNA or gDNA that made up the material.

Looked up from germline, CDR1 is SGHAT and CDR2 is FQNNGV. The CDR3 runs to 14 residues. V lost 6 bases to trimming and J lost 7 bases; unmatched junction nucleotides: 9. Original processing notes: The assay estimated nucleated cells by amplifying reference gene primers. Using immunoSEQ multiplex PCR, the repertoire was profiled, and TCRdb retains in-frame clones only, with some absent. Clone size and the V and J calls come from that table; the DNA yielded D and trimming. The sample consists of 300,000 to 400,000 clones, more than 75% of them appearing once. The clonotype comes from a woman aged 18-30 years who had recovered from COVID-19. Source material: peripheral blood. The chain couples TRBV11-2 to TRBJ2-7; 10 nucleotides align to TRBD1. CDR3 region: CASRAPGQGYEQYV. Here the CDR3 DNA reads TGTGCCAGCAGGGCTCCGGGACAGGGGTATGAGCAGTACGTC.